This entry describes one T cell receptor (beta chain). The target antigen is unknown. Trimming shortened V by 4 bases and J by 0 bases, and 4 bases separated the two germline ends. The length of the CDR3 is 12 residues. CDR1 is SGHRS, CDR2 YFSETQ, per germline. This record comes from a study of T-cell memory formation after mild COVID-19. Using constant-segment primers, 5'RACE produced TCR alpha and TCR beta cDNA libraries carrying sample barcodes and UMIs. TCRdb re-called the 5' RACE reads with MiXCR, one entry per CDR3 protein. Of roughly 58,000 distinct CDR3 sequences listed, 9% to 9.5% are singletons. Study-level results: The study detected some responding clones in pre-infection memory, suggesting cross-reactive memory joined. Clones which contracted sat mainly in CM and EM if CD4+, and in EMRA if CD8+.

The rearrangement links TRBV5-1 to TRBJ1-2; D call uncertain. This sequence originates from a man aged 18-30 years who had mild COVID-19 (a few samples of this study predate the infection). Cell type and time point are not known. Sequenced input: PBMCs or a T cell subset sorted from them (not recorded which). The CDR3: CASSETNYGYTF. DNA for the CDR3: TGCGCCAGCAGCGAGACTAACTATGGCTACACCTTC. The whole variable domain, filled in from reference TRBV5-1 and TRBJ1-2, reads KAGVTQTPRYLIKTRGQQVTLSCSPISGHRSVSWYQQTPGQGLQFLFEYFSETQRNKGNFPGRFSGRQFSNSRSEMNVSTLELGDSALYLCASSETNYGYTFGSGTRLTVV.